This T cell receptor beta chain originates from a study of T cells after posttransplantation cyclophosphamide. This CDR3 has 16 amino acids. Germline CDR1 reads MGHRA; CDR2 reads YSYEKL. The related graft donor's blood sample was taken on the day of bone marrow donation. This clone was observed many times. What it recognizes is unknown. The germline gene is not matched at one end of the junction; a read error may be the cause. Study results and caveats: Tissue-infiltrating T cells from skin or gut overlapped little with blood T cells. Donor-recipient repertoire similarity was low at 1-2 months, rising over year one. TRB clonality was highly associated with recipient CMV seropositivity and reactivation.

The data were produced by immunoSEQ multiplex PCR, yet TCRdb's version contains in-frame clones alone and is incomplete. The sample contains 25,000 to 30,000 clones, none of them singletons. The chain links TRBV4-1 to TRBJ2-5, with 7 bases that match TRBD2. This TCR was sampled from a woman aged 55-70 years in good health, CMV-negative, and a related stem cell transplant donor. Sequencing was performed on PBMCs. CDR3 nucleotide sequence: TGCACCAGCAGCCAAGTGATAGCGGGCAACCAAGGGACCCAGTACTTC. Its translation is CTSSQVIAGNQGTQYF.